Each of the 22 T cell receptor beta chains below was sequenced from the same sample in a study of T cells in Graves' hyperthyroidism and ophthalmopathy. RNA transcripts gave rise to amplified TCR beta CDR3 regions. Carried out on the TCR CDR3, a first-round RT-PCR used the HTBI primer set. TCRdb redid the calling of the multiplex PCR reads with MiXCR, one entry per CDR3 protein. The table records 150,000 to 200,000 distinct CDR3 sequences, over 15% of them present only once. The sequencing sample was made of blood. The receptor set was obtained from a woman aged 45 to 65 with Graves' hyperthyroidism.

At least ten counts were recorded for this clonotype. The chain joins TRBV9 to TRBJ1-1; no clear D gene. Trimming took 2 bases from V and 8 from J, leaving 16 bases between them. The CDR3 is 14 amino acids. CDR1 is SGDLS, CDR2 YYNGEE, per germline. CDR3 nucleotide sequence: TGTGCCAGCAGCGTCTCGGCAGCCCCCCCCGAAGCTTTCTTT. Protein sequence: CASSVSAAPPEAFF.

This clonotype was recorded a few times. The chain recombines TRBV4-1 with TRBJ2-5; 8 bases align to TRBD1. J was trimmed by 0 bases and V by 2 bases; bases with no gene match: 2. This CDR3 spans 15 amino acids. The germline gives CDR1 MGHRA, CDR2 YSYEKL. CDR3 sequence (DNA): TGCGCCAGCAGCCAACCGGACAGGGACCAAGAGACCCAGTACTTC. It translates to CASSQPDRDQETQYF.

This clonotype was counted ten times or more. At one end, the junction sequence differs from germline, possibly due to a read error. The CDR3 spells CASMRGTSGGASSEQYF. The CDR3 DNA reads as TGTGCCAGCATGAGGGGAACTAGCGGGGGGGCGTCCTCCGAGCAGTACTTC. The chain combines TRBV6-1 with TRBJ2-7; 13 nucleotides agree with TRBD2. CDR1 is MNHNS and CDR2 is SASEGT in the germline V gene. CDR3 length: 17 amino acids.

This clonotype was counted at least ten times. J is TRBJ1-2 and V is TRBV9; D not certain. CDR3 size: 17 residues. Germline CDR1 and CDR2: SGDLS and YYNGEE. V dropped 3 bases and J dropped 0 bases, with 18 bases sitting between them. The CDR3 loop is CASSANNESLSNYGYTF. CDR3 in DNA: TGTGCCAGCAGCGCTAATAATGAATCGCTTTCTAACTATGGCTACACCTTC.

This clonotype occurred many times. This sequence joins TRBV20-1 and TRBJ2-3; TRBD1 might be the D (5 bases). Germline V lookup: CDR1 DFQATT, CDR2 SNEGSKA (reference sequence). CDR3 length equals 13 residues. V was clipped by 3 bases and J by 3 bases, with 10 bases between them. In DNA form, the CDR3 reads TGCAGTGCTAGTTTGCAGGGAACAGATACGCAGTATTTT. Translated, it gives CSASLQGTDTQYF.

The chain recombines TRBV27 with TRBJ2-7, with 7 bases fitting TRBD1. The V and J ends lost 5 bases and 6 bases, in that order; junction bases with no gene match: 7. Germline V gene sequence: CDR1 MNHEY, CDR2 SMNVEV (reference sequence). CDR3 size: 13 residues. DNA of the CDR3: TGTGCCAGCAGTAAGGTCAGGGGGAGCGAGCAGTACTTC. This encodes CASSKVRGSEQYF.

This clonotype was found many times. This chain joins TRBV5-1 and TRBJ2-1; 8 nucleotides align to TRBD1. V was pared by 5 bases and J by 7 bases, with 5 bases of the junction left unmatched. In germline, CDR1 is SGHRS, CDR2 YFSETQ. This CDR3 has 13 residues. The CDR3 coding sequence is TGCGCCAGCAGACAGACAGGGGCTAATGAGCAGTTCTTC. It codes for CASRQTGANEQFF.

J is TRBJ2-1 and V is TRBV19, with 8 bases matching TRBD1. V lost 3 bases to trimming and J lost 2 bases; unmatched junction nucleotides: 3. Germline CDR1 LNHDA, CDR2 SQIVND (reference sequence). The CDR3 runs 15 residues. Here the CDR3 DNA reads TGTGCCAGTAGTATCGAGGACAGGGCCTACAATGAGCAGTTCTTC. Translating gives CASSIEDRAYNEQFF.

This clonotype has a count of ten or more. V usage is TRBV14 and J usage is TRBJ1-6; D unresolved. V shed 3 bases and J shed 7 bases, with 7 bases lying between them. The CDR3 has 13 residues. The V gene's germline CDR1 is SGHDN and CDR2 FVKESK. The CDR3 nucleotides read TGTGCCAGCAGCCAGCCCAGAAATTCACCCCTCCACTTT. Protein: CASSQPRNSPLHF.

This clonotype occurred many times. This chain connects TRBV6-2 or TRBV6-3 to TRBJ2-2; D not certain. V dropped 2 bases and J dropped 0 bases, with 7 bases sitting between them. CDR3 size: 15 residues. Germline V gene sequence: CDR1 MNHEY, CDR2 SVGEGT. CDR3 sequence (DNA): TGTGCCAGCAGTTACCGGACGGCGAACACCGGGGAGCTGTTTTTT. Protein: CASSYRTANTGELFF.

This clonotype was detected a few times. Here the CDR3 reads CASSLGSWDTIYF. The CDR3 DNA sequence: TGTGCCAGCAGCTTGGGGTCATGGGACACCATATATTTT. V usage is TRBV5-6 and J usage is TRBJ1-3; D ambiguous. V was clipped by 0 bases and J by 8 bases, with 9 bases between them. Germline V gene data show CDR1 as SGHDT and CDR2 as YYEEEE. The CDR3 totals 13 residues.

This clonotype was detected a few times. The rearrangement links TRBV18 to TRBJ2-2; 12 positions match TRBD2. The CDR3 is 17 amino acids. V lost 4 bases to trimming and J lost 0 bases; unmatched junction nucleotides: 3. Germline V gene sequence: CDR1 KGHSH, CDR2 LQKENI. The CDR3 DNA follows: TGTGCCAGCTCACGGACTAGCGGGATCACGAACACCGGGGAGCTGTTTTTT. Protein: CASSRTSGITNTGELFF.

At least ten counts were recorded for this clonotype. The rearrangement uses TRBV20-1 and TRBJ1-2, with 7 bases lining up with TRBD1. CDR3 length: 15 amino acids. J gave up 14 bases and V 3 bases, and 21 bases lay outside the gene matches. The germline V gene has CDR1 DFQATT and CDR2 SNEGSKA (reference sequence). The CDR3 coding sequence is TGCAGTGCTAGCTCACCGGGACAGAAGGCTCGCTTTGGGACCTTC. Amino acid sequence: CSASSPGQKARFGTF.

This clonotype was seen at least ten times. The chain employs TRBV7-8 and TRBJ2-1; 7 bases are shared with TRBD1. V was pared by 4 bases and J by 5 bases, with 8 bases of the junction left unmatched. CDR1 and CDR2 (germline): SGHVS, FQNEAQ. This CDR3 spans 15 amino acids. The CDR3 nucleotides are TGTGCCAGCAGCTCCTACAGGGGAAAGGACAATGAGCAGTTCTTC. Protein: CASSSYRGKDNEQFF. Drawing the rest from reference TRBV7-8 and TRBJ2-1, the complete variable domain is GAGVSQSPRYKVAKRGQDVALRCDPISGHVSLFWYQQALGQGPEFLTYFQNEAQLDKSGLPSDRFFAERPEGSVSTLKIQRTQQEDSAVYLCASSSYRGKDNEQFFGPGTRLTVL.

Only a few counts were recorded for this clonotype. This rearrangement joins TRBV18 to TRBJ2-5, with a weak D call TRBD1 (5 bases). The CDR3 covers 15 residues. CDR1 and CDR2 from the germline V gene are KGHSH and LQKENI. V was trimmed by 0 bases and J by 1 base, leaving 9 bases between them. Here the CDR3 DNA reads TGTGCCAGCTCACCACCTCAAGGGGTCCAAGAGACCCAGTACTTC. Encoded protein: CASSPPQGVQETQYF.

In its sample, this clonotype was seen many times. CDR3 amino acids: CASSLAGFDYGYTF. DNA of the CDR3: TGTGCCAGCAGCTTAGCAGGGTTTGACTATGGCTACACCTTC. The V call is TRBV7-9, the J call TRBJ1-2; D is ambiguous. Germline values: CDR1 SEHNR, CDR2 FQNEAQ (reference sequence). Trimming removed 0 bases from V and 3 bases from J, with 8 bases in between. This CDR3 comprises 14 residues.

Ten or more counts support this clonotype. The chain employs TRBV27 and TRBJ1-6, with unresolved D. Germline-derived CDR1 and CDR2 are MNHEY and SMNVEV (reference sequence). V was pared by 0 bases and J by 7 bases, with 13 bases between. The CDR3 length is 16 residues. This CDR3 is CASSLSRSKPNSPLHF. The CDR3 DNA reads TGTGCCAGCAGTTTATCCAGGTCCAAACCCAATTCACCCCTCCACTTT.

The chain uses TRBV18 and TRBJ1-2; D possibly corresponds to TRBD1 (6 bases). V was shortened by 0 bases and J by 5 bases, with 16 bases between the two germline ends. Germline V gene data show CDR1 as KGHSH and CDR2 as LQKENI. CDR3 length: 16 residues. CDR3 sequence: CASSPPGGRPVYGYTF. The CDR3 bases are TGTGCCAGCTCACCACCGGGGGGGCGCCCAGTTTATGGCTACACCTTC. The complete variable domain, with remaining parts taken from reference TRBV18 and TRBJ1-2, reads NAGVMQNPRHLVRRRGQEARLRCSPMKGHSHVYWYRQLPEEGLKFMVYLQKENIIDESGMPKERFSAEFPKEGPSILRIQQVVRGDSAAYFCASSPPGGRPVYGYTFGSGTRLTVV.

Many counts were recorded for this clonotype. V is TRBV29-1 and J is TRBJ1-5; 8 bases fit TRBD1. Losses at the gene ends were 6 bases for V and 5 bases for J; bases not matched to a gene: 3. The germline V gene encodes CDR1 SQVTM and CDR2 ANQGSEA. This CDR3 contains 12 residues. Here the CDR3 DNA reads TGCAGCGTAAAACAGGGGGATCAGCCCCAGCATTTT. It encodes CSVKQGDQPQHF.

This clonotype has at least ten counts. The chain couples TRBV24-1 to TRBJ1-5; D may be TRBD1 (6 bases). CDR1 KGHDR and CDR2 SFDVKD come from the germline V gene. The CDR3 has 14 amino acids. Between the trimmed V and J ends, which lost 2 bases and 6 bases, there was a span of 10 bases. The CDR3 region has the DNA TGTGCCACCAGTGATTCAGGCAGGGGTCAGCCCCAGCATTTT. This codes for CATSDSGRGQPQHF.

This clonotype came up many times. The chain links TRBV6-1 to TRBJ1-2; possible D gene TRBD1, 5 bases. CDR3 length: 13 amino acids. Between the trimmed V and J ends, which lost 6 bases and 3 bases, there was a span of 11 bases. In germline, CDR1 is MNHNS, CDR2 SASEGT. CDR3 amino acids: CASSATEYYGYTF. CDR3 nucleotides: TGTGCCAGCAGCGCGACAGAATACTATGGCTACACCTTC.

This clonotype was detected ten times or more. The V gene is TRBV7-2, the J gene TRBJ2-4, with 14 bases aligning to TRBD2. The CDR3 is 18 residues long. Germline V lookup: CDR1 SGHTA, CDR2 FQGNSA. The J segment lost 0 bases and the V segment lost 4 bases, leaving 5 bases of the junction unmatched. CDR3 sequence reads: CASSSRLAGGIAKNIQYF. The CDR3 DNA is TGTGCCAGCAGCTCCCGACTAGCGGGGGGGATAGCCAAAAACATTCAGTACTTC. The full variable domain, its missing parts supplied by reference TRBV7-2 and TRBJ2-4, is GAGVSQSPSNKVTEKGKDVELRCDPISGHTALYWYRQSLGQGLEFLIYFQGNSAPDKSGLPSDRFSAERTGGSVSTLTIQRTQQEDSAVYLCASSSRLAGGIAKNIQYFGAGTRLSVL.